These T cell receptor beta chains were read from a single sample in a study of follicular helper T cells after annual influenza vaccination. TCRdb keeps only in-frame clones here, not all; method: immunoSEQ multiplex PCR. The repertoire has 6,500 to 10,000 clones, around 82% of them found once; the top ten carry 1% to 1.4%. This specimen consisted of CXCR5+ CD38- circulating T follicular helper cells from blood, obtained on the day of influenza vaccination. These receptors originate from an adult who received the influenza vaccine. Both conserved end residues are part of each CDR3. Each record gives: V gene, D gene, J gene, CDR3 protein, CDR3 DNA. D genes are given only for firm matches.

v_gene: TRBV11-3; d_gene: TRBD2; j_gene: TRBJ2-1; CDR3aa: CASSPSSGGDNEQFF; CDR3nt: TGTGCCAGCAGCCCAAGTAGCGGGGGGGATAATGAGCAGTTCTTC
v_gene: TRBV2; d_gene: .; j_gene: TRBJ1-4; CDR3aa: CASLINPGEKLFF; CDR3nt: TGTGCCAGCCTCATTAACCCAGGTGAAAAACTGTTTTTT
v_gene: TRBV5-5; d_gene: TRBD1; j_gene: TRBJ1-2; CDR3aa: CASSTGTGEVGYTF; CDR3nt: TGTGCCAGCAGCACTGGGACAGGGGAGGTTGGCTACACCTTC
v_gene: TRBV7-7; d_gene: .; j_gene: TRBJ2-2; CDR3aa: CASSPKGGELFF; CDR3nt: TGTGCCAGCAGCCCTAAGGGGGGGGAGCTGTTTTTT
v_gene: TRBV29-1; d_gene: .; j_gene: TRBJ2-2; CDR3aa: CSVVAGVTGELFF; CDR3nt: TGCAGCGTAGTCGCAGGGGTTACCGGGGAGCTGTTTTTT
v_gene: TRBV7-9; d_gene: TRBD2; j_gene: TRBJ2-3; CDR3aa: CASSSGLAGDTDTQYF; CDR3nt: TGTGCCAGCAGCTCGGGACTAGCGGGGGACACAGATACGCAGTATTTT
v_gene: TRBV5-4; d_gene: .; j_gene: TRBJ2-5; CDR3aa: CASSLGIQTQYF; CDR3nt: TGTGCCAGCAGCTTGGGGATTCAGACCCAGTACTTC
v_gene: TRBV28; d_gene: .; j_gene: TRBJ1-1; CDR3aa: CASKPRGEVNTEAFF; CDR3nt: TGTGCCAGCAAACCTCGAGGAGAAGTGAACACTGAAGCTTTCTTT
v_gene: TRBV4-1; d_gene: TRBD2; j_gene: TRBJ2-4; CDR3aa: CASSQDRTGGAKNIQYF; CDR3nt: TGCGCCAGCAGCCAAGATCGCACGGGGGGAGCCAAAAACATTCAGTACTTC
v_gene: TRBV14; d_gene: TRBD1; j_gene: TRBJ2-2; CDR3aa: CASSQLDRAGGELFF; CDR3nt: TGTGCCAGCAGCCAACTGGACAGGGCGGGCGGGGAGCTGTTTTTT
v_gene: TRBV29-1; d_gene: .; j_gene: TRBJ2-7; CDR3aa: CSAWTTGEEGEQYF; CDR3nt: TGCAGCGCTTGGACGACCGGCGAGGAGGGCGAGCAGTACTTC
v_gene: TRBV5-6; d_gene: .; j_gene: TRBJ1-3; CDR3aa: CASSMGGRRSGNTIYF; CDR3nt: TGTGCCAGCAGCATGGGGGGGAGGCGCTCTGGAAACACCATATATTTT
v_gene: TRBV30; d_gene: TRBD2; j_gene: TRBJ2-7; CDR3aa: CAWSRGGGAYEQYF; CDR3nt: TGTGCCTGGAGTCGTGGCGGGGGAGCCTACGAGCAGTACTTC